A selection of T cell receptor beta chains follows, all from one sample in a study of vaccination effects on CD4 cells after COVID-19. Clones were sequenced by immunoSEQ multiplex PCR, and TCRdb holds only the in-frame ones, with some missing. The repertoire holds 50,000 to 65,000 clones, with 81% as singletons. No antigen is known for these receptors. The sample consisted of CD4+ T cells from PBMCs cultured with HCoV-229E spike peptides, taken before COVID-19 vaccination. The receptors derive from a human donor who received a COVID-19 vaccine. CDR3s include the opening cysteine and the closing phenylalanine or tryptophan. Each record gives: clone size, J gene, V gene, D gene, CDR3 DNA, CDR3 protein. The D gene is left open where the match is weak. Clone size is given for some rows only: seen once, a few or many times, or a class if the clone is expanded.

. TRBJ1-2 TRBV4-1 TRBD1 TGCGCCAGCAGCCAAGTTTCGTTGGGACAGGCGAACTATGGCTACACCTTC CASSQVSLGQANYGYTF
. TRBJ1-2 TRBV18 TRBD1 TGTGCCAGCTCAACAACAGGGGCGAACTATGGCTACACCTTC CASSTTGANYGYTF
. TRBJ2-3 TRBV2 TRBD2 TGTGCCAGCGCCTCCCACCCTAGCGGGGGGTTCACAGATACGCAGTATTTT CASASHPSGGFTDTQYF
. TRBJ2-6 TRBV29-1 TRBD1 TGCAGCGTTGTTCAGGGGGTCGGGGCCAACGTCCTGACTTTC CSVVQGVGANVLTF
. TRBJ1-5 TRBV6-6 . TGTGCCAGCAGTTACTTGACCGTCTCCGACCGGCAGCCCCAGCATTTT CASSYLTVSDRQPQHF
. TRBJ2-1 TRBV28 TRBD2 TGTGCCAGCAGTTTACCGCGGGGGTTCCTGATTGAGCAGTTCTTC CASSLPRGFLIEQFF
once TRBJ1-2 TRBV15 . TGTGCCACCAGCAGAGATCCAACGCAGTACTATGGCTACACCTTC CATSRDPTQYYGYTF
once TRBJ2-3 TRBV7-9 . TGTGCCAGCAGCGACAGACTAGTGGCGACAGATACGCAGTATTTT CASSDRLVATDTQYF
. TRBJ2-5 TRBV5-1 TRBD1 TGCGCCAGCAGCTCCGGACAGGGCAGGGAGACCCAGTACTTC CASSSGQGRETQYF
. TRBJ2-3 TRBV7-2 . TGTGCCAGCAGCTTAGGCAGGTCAAATACGCAGTATTTT CASSLGRSNTQYF
. TRBJ1-2 TRBV2 . TGTGCCAGCAGTGAAGAGGGCAACTATGGCTACACCTTC CASSEEGNYGYTF
once TRBJ2-1 TRBV7-3 TRBD2 TGTGCCAGCAGCCCCCAGGGTGGCGGGGGGTTCGATGAGCAGTTCTTC CASSPQGGGGFDEQFF
few TRBJ1-6 TRBV5-1 . TGCGCCAGCAGCTTCGGGCAGGGGAATTCACCCCTCCACTTT CASSFGQGNSPLHF
. TRBJ2-2 TRBV24-1 . TGTGCCACCAGTAACGGGGGAACACCGAACACCGGGGAGCTGTTTTTT CATSNGGTPNTGELFF
. TRBJ1-1 TRBV6-5 . TGTGCCAGCAGTTATTACCAGAACACTGAAGCTTTCTTT CASSYYQNTEAFF
. TRBJ1-1 TRBV7-2 . TGTGCCAGCAGCTTACACAGGGCGGACACTGAAGCTTTCTTT CASSLHRADTEAFF
. TRBJ1-2 TRBV4-1 . TGCGCCAGCAGCCTAAGTAGGCAGGTCACTAACTATGGCTACACCTTC CASSLSRQVTNYGYTF
few TRBJ2-1 TRBV5-1 . TGCGCCAGCAGCTTATTAAAGGAGCAGTTCTTC CASSLLKEQFF
. TRBJ2-1 TRBV4-2 TRBD2 TGTGCCAGCAGCACCCACAGCGGGGGGGCGTACAATGAGCAGTTCTTC CASSTHSGGAYNEQFF
. TRBJ2-3 TRBV5-1 . TGCGCCAGCAGCCCCCCTTCAGCTTCTAGCACAGATACGCAGTATTTT CASSPPSASSTDTQYF
. TRBJ2-1 TRBV10-1 . TGCGCCAGCGGACAGTACAATGAGCAGTTCTTC CASGQYNEQFF
. TRBJ1-5 TRBV27 TRBD1 TGTGCCAGCAGTTCATGGACAGGGGGCAGGCCCCAGCATTTT CASSSWTGGRPQHF
few TRBJ1-3 TRBV5-1 . TGCGCCAGCAGCTTGGCGGGGTTTCTCTCTGGAAACACCATATATTTT CASSLAGFLSGNTIYF
. TRBJ2-3 TRBV11-2 . TGTGCCAGCAGCCCAGACCGGGACAGCACAGATACGCAGTATTTT CASSPDRDSTDTQYF
once TRBJ1-5 TRBV19 . TGTGCCAGTACTCGACAGGTCGGCAATCAGCCCCAGCATTTT CASTRQVGNQPQHF
. TRBJ1-4 TRBV27 . TGTGCCAGCAGCCGGCGGGAAGGGATCAACACTAATGAAAAACTGTTTTTT CASSRREGINTNEKLFF
. TRBJ2-2 TRBV24-1 TRBD1 TGTGCCACCAGTGTTATCGGGACAGAAGGCGAGGTGCTGTTTTTT CATSVIGTEGEVLFF
. TRBJ2-3 TRBV9 TRBD1 TGTGCCAGCAGCCCGCACAGGGGAGCAGATACGCAGTATTTT CASSPHRGADTQYF
. TRBJ1-1 TRBV19 . TGTGCCAGTAGTGGGAGGACAGTGAACACTGAAGCTTTCTTT CASSGRTVNTEAFF
. TRBJ1-1 TRBV18 TRBD1 TGTGCCAGCTCTCCGGACAGGGCTGAAGCTTTCTTT CASSPDRAEAFF
. TRBJ1-2 TRBV12-3/TRBV12-4 . TGTGCCAGCAGTGTAAACTATGGCTACACCTTC CASSVNYGYTF
. TRBJ1-2 TRBV7-2 TRBD1 TGTGCCAGCAGCGCGGGACAGGGAGGATTATTTGGCTACACCTTC CASSAGQGGLFGYTF
. TRBJ1-6 TRBV5-5 TRBD1 TGTGCCAGCAGCCGCAGACAGGGTCCCAATTCACCCCTCCACTTT CASSRRQGPNSPLHF
. TRBJ1-1 TRBV5-1 . TGCGCCAGCAGCTTGCAGAAGAACACTGAAGCTTTCTTT CASSLQKNTEAFF
. TRBJ2-2 TRBV2 TRBD2 TGTGCCAGCACTAGCGGGGGGGCCTGGGTAACCGGGGAGCTGTTTTTT CASTSGGAWVTGELFF
. TRBJ2-5 TRBV12-5 . TGTGCTAGTGGTTTGGGCCTACTAGCCACCGAGACCCAGTACTTC CASGLGLLATETQYF
. TRBJ2-2 TRBV2 TRBD2 TGTGCCACCACACGACTAGCGGGAAACACCGGGGAGCTGTTTTTT CATTRLAGNTGELFF
. TRBJ2-6 TRBV7-3 . TGTGCCAGCAGCTTAATGGCGGGGGCCAACGTCCTGACTTTC CASSLMAGANVLTF
. TRBJ1-5 TRBV7-9 TRBD1 TGTGCCAGCAGCTTAGTTAGCCGACAGGGCTCCAATCAGCCCCAGCATTTT CASSLVSRQGSNQPQHF
few TRBJ1-3 TRBV19 . TGTGCCAGTAGTATGTCCAGGGCGGACACCATATATTTT CASSMSRADTIYF
. TRBJ2-6 TRBV6-6 . TGTGCCACCTCTTATAACCCTGGGGCCAACGTCCTGACTTTC CATSYNPGANVLTF
. TRBJ2-3 TRBV19 TRBD2 TGTGCCAGTAGTATAGAGGGCGGGGGGCGAGATACAGATACGCAGTATTTT CASSIEGGGRDTDTQYF
. TRBJ1-2 TRBV4-3 . TGCGCCAGCAGCCATATCGGCAATAACTATGGCTACACCTTC CASSHIGNNYGYTF
. TRBJ2-1 TRBV6-1 . TGTGCCAGCAGTGGACGACAGCAGTTTCTTGTGTTCAATGAGCAGTTCTTC CASSGRQQFLVFNEQFF
. TRBJ1-1 TRBV5-1 . TGCGCCAGCAGCTTGGTCCTAAACACTGAAGCTTTCTTT CASSLVLNTEAFF
. TRBJ1-1 TRBV2 . TGTGCCAGCAGTGGGTCAGAAGCTTTCTTT CASSGSEAFF
. TRBJ1-2 TRBV6-1 . TGTGCCAGCAGTGAATTGATTTTAGCTAACTATGGCTACACCTTC CASSELILANYGYTF
. TRBJ2-5 TRBV7-8 . TGTGCCAGCAGCTCCCTCGGACTTGCAGAGACCCAGTACTTC CASSSLGLAETQYF
few TRBJ1-4 TRBV5-1 TRBD1 TGCGCCAGCAGCACCACAGGGGGCTCTAATGAAAAACTGTTTTTT CASSTTGGSNEKLFF
. TRBJ2-4 TRBV7-2 . TGTGCCAGCAGGTCTGGGGGCGCTTCCAAAAACATTCAGTACTTC CASRSGGASKNIQYF
. TRBJ2-1 TRBV24-1 TRBD2 TGTGCCACCAGTGATGGGACTAGCGGGTACAATGAGCAGTTCTTC CATSDGTSGYNEQFF
. TRBJ1-2 TRBV5-6 . TGTGCCAGCAGCTCCCTGGACAGTAACTATGGCTACACCTTC CASSSLDSNYGYTF
once TRBJ2-2 TRBV5-1 TRBD1 TGCGCCAGCAGCCCTAGGACAGGGTTAGCCGGGGAGCTGTTTTTT CASSPRTGLAGELFF
. TRBJ1-6 TRBV2 . TGTGCCAGCAGTGGAGCATCCGGGTCTTCATCACCCCTCCACTTT CASSGASGSSSPLHF
. TRBJ2-5 TRBV5-1 . TGCGCCAGCAGCTTGCGGCCGGGGCTGGCGGCCGAGACCCAGTACTTC CASSLRPGLAAETQYF